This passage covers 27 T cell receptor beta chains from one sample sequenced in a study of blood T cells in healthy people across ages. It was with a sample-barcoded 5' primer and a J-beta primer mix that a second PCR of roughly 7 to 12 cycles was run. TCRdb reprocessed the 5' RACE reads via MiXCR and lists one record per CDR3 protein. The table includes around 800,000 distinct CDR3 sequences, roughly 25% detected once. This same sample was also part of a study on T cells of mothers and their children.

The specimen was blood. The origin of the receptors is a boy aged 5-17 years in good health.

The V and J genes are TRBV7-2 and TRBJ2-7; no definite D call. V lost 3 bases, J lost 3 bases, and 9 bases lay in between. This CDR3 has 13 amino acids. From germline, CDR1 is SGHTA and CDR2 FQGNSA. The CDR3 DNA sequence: TGTGCCAGCAGCTTTGTCCCCGGCTACGAGCAGTACTTC. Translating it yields CASSFVPGYEQYF.

CDR3 sequence: CASQQGHEQYF. CDR3 nucleotides: TGTGCCAGCCAACAGGGCCACGAGCAGTACTTC. The J gene is TRBJ2-7, the V gene TRBV6-2 or TRBV6-3; a weak D match, TRBD1 (6 bases). Germline CDR1 and CDR2: MNHEY and SVGEGT. V was shortened by 8 bases and J by 5 bases, with 10 bases between the two germline ends. This CDR3 has 11 amino acids.

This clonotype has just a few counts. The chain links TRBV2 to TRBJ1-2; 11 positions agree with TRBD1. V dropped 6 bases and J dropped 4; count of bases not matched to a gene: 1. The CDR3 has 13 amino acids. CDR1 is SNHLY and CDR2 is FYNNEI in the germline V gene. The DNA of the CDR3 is TGTGCCAGCAGGGGACAGGGGGTCTATGGCTACACCTTC. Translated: CASRGQGVYGYTF.

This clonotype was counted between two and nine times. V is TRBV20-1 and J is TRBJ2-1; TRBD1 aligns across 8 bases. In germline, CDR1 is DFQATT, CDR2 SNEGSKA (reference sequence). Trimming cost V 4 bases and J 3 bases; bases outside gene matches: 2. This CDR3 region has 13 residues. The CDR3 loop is CSATGQVYNEQFF. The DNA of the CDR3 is TGCAGTGCTACGGGACAGGTCTACAATGAGCAGTTCTTC.

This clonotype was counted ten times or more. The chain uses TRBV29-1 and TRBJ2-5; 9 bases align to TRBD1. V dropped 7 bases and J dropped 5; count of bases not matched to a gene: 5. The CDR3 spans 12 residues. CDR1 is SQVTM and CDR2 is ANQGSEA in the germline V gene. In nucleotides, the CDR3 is TGCAGCGCGGACAGGGGTCGGGAGACCCAGTACTTC. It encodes CSADRGRETQYF.

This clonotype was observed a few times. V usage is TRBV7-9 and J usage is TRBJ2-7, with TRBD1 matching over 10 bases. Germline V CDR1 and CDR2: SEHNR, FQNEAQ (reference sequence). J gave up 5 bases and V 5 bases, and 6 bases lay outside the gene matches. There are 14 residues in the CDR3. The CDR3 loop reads CASSRDRGADEQYF. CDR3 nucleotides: TGTGCCAGCAGCAGGGACAGGGGAGCGGACGAGCAGTACTTC.

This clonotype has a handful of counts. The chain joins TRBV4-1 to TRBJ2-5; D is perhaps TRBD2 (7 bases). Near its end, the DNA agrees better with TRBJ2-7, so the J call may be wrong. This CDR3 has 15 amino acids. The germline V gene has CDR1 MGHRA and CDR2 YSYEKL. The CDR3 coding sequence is TGCGCCAGCAGCCTTCCAGGGGCTACTAGCGACGAGCAGTACTTC. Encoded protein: CASSLPGATSDEQYF.

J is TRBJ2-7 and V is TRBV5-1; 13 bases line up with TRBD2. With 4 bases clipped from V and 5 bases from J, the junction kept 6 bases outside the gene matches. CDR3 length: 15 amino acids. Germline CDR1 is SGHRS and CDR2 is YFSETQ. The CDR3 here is CASSPWTSGGHEQYF. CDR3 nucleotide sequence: TGCGCCAGCAGCCCCTGGACTAGCGGGGGTCACGAGCAGTACTTC.

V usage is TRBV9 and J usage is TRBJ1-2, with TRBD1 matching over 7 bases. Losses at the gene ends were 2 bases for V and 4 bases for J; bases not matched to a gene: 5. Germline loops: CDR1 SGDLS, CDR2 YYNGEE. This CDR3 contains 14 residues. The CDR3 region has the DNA TGTGCCAGCAGCGTCTTGGACAGGCCCTATGGCTACACCTTC. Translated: CASSVLDRPYGYTF.

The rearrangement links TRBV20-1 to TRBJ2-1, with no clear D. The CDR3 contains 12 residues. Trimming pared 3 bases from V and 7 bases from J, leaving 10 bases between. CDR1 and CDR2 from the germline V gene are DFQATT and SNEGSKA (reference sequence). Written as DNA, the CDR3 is TGCAGTGCTAGGATGGGCCTTAATGAGCAGTTCTTC. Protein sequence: CSARMGLNEQFF.

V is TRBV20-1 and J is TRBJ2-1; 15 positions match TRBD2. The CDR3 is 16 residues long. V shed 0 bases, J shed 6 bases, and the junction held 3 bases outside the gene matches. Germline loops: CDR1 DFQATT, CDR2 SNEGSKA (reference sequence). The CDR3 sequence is CSAREPGLAGGNEQFF. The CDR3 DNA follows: TGCAGTGCTAGAGAACCGGGACTAGCGGGGGGCAATGAGCAGTTCTTC.

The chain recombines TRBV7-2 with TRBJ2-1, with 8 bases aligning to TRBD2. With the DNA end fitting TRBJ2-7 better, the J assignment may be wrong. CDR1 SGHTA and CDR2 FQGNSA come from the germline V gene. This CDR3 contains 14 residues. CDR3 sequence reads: CASSLEASGYEQYF. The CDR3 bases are TGTGCCAGCAGCTTAGAAGCTAGCGGGTACGAGCAGTACTTC.

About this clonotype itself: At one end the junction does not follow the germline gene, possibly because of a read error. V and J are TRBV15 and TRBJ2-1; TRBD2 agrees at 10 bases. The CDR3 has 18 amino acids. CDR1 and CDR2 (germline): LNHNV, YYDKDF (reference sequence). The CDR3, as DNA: TGTGCCACCAGCAGAGATAGAGCGGGGGGGCGATTCGGCAATGAGCAGTTTTTC. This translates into CATSRDRAGGRFGNEQFF.

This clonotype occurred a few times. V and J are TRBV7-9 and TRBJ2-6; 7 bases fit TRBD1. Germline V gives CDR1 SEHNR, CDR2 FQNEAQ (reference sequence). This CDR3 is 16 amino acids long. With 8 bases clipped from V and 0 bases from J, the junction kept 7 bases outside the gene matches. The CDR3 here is CASASRGSSGANVLTF. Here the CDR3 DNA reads TGTGCCAGCGCGAGCAGGGGGTCCTCTGGGGCCAACGTCCTGACTTTC.

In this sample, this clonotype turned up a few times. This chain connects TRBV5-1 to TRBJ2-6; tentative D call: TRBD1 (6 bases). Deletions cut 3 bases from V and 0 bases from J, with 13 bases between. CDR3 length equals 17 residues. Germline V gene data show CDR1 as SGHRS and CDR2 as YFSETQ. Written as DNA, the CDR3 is TGCGCCAGCAGCTCCCCGGGACACTACTCTGGGGCCAACGTCCTGACTTTC. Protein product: CASSSPGHYSGANVLTF.

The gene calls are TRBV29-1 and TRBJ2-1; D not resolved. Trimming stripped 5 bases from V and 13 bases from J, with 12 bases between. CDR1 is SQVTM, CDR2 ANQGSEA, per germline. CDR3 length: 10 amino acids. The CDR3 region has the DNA TGCAGCGTTAAAACCCTTGATCAGTTCTTC. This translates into CSVKTLDQFF.

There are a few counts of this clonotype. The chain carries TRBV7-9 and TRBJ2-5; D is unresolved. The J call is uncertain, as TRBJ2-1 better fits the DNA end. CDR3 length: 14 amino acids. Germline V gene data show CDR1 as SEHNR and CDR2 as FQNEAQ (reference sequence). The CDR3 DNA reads TGTGCCAGCAGCTTACCGGGTCCTTTCAATGAGCAGTTCTTC. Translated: CASSLPGPFNEQFF.

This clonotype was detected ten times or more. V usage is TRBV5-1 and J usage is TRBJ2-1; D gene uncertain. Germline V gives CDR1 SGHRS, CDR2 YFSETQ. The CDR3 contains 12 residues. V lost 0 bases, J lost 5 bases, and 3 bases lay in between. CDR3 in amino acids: CASSLADNEQFF. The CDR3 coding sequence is TGCGCCAGCAGCTTGGCCGACAATGAGCAGTTCTTC.

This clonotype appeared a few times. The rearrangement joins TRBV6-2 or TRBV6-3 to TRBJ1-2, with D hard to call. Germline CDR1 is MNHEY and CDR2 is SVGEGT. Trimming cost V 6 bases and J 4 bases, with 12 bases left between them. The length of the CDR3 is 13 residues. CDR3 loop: CASSPGMIYGYTF. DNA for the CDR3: TGTGCCAGCAGCCCCGGCATGATCTATGGCTACACCTTC.

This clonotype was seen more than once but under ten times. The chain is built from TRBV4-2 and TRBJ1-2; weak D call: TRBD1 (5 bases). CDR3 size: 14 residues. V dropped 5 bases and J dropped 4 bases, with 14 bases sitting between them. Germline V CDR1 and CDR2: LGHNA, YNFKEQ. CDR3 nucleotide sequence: TGTGCCAGCAGCATCGAAGGGGACTTCTATGGCTACACCTTC. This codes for CASSIEGDFYGYTF.

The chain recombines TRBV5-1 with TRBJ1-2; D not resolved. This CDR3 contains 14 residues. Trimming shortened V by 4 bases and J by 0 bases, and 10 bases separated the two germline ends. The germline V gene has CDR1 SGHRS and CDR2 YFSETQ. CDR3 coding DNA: TGCGCCAGCAGCCCGGACGGGACTAACTATGGCTACACCTTC. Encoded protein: CASSPDGTNYGYTF. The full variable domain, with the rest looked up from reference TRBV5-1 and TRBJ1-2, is KAGVTQTPRYLIKTRGQQVTLSCSPISGHRSVSWYQQTPGQGLQFLFEYFSETQRNKGNFPGRFSGRQFSNSRSEMNVSTLELGDSALYLCASSPDGTNYGYTFGSGTRLTVV.

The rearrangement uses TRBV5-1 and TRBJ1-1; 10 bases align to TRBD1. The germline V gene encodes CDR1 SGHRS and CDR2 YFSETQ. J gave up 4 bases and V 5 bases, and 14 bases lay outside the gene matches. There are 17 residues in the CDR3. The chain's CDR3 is CASRFDRGPTDGTEAFF. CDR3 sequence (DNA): TGCGCCAGCAGATTTGACAGGGGGCCCACCGACGGCACTGAAGCTTTCTTT.

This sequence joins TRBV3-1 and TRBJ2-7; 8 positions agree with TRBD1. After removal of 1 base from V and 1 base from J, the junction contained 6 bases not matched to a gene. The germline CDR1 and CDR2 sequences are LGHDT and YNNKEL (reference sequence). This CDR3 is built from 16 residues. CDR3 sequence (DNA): TGTGCCAGCAGCCAAGTAGGGACAGGACAGTCCTACGAGCAGTACTTC. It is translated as CASSQVGTGQSYEQYF.

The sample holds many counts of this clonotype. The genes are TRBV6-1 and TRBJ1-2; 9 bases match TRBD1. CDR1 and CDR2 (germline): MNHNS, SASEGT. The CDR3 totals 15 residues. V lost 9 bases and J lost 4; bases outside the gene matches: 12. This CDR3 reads CASEGDRVFGYGYTF. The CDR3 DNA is TGTGCCAGTGAGGGGGACAGGGTATTCGGCTATGGCTACACCTTC.

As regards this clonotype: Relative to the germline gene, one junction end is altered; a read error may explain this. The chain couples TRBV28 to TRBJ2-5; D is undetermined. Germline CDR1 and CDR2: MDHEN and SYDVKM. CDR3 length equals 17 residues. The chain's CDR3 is CVSNNLRKGPTQETQYF. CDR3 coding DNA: TGTGTCAGCAATAACCTCAGAAAGGGCCCCACCCAAGAGACCCAGTACTTC.

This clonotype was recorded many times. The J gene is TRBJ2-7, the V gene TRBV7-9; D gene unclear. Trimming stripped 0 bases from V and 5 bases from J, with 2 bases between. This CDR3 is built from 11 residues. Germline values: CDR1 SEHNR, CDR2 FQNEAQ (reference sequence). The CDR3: CASSLADEQYF. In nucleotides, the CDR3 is TGTGCCAGCAGCTTAGCCGACGAGCAGTACTTC.

The CDR3 DNA is TGCAGCGCCGAGATCCGCCCAGGGTGGCAAGCTAACTATGGCTACACCTTC. Protein product: CSAEIRPGWQANYGYTF. The chain combines TRBV29-1 with TRBJ1-2; D may be TRBD1 (5 bases). CDR3 length equals 17 residues. Trimming shortened V by 7 bases and J by 0 bases, and 24 bases separated the two germline ends. From germline, CDR1 is SQVTM and CDR2 ANQGSEA.